This T cell receptor (beta chain) is drawn from a study of shared clonotypes between healthy human individuals. V lost 5 bases to trimming and J lost 2 bases, with 10 bases between them. CDR1 PRHDT and CDR2 FYEKMQ come from the germline V gene (reference sequence). This CDR3 has 13 residues. Naive CD8 cells lacked CD45RO and underwent positive selection for CCR7, leaving out terminally differentiated effector memory CD45RA+ cells. Sequencing was performed with immunoSEQ multiplex PCR; in TCRdb, only in-frame clones are kept and a portion is missing. The sample records approximately 1.9 million clones, just under 95% being singletons.

This receptor was obtained from a man younger than 35 in good health. Some clones in this sample may be carry-over from other donors' samples. This sequence joins TRBV13 and TRBJ2-7; tentatively, D is TRBD2 (6 bases). The specimen was naive CD8+ T cells from PBMCs. CDR3 bases: TGTGCCAGCAGCGCCTGGAGGGCCTACGAGCAGTACTTC. Its translation is CASSAWRAYEQYF.